The rows below give T cell receptor beta chains drawn from one sample of a study of T cells in Graves' hyperthyroidism and ophthalmopathy. TCRdb reanalysed the multiplex PCR reads using MiXCR and keeps one entry per CDR3 protein. This table has 400,000 to 550,000 distinct CDR3 sequences, around a quarter appearing once. Input material: blood. Receptors were obtained from a woman aged 25 to 45 with Graves' ophthalmopathy. The CDR3 runs from the conserved cysteine through the conserved F or W. The order of the fields is J gene, D gene, V gene, clone size, CDR3 protein, CDR3 DNA. The D gene is left open where the match is weak. Clone size is given for some rows only: seen once, a few or many times, or a class if the clone is expanded.

TRBJ2-7,-,TRBV14,-,CASSQDPQESYEQYF,TGTGCCAGCAGCCAAGATCCCCAGGAATCCTACGAGCAGTACTTC
TRBJ2-7,-,TRBV5-1,many,CASSLLSTVEQYF,TGCGCCAGCAGCTTGCTGTCTACCGTAGAGCAGTACTTC
TRBJ1-3,TRBD1,TRBV11-1,many,CASSLGTGGSGNTIYF,TGTGCCAGCAGCTTAGGGACAGGAGGCTCTGGAAACACCATATATTTT
TRBJ1-1,-,TRBV5-4,many,CASSPRAYTEAFF,TGTGCCAGCAGCCCCCGGGCATACACTGAAGCTTTCTTT
TRBJ2-2,-,TRBV4-3,many,CASSQAAGGRSGELFF,TGCGCCAGCAGCCAAGCGGCAGGGGGGAGGTCCGGGGAGCTGTTTTTT
TRBJ2-5,-,TRBV7-9,many,CASSLGPFQETQYF,TGTGCCAGCAGCTTAGGGCCATTCCAAGAGACCCAGTACTTC
TRBJ1-5,-,TRBV9,many,CASSVSKSHF,TGTGCCAGCAGCGTGAGTAAGTCGCATTTT
TRBJ2-5,TRBD1,TRBV20-1,few,CSAQIWDRDHGTQYF,TGCAGTGCGCAAATATGGGACAGGGACCACGGGACCCAGTACTTC
TRBJ1-2,-,TRBV28,few,CASTTTGLRGGYTF,TGTGCCAGCACCACAACGGGCCTCCGGGGAGGCTACACCTTC
TRBJ2-7,TRBD2,TRBV30,many,CAWSTSGGLYEQYF,TGTGCCTGGTCAACTAGCGGGGGATTATACGAGCAGTACTTC
TRBJ1-1,-,TRBV28,-,CASSFQSGKRGTEAFF,TGTGCCAGCAGTTTTCAAAGCGGGAAGCGGGGCACTGAAGCTTTCTTT
TRBJ2-2,-,TRBV6-5,many,CASTPVRLTGELFF,TGTGCCAGCACCCCAGTCCGGTTGACCGGGGAGCTGTTTTTT
TRBJ2-7,TRBD1,TRBV6-2/TRBV6-3,many,CASSSATGIHEQYF,TGTGCCAGCAGTTCCGCGACAGGGATCCACGAGCAGTACTTC
TRBJ1-2,-,TRBV5-1,many,CASSLWQGVNYGYTF,TGCGCCAGCAGCTTGTGGCAAGGAGTAAACTATGGCTACACCTTC
TRBJ2-5,TRBD2,TRBV4-2,many,CASSQDESGGGQETQYF,TGTGCCAGCAGCCAAGATGAGAGCGGGGGGGGGCAAGAGACCCAGTACTTC
TRBJ2-7,-,TRBV7-4,-,CTSSLKEGQTRGGDEQYF,TGTACCAGCAGCCTAAAGGAGGGTCAGACTAGGGGTGGAGACGAGCAGTACTTC
TRBJ1-1,-,TRBV30,-,CAWSVELTRMNTEAFF,TGTGCCTGGAGTGTCGAACTGACCCGTATGAACACTGAAGCTTTCTTT
TRBJ2-5,-,TRBV20-1,many,CSARGEGPSETQYF,TGCAGTGCTAGAGGAGAGGGGCCCTCAGAGACCCAGTACTTC
TRBJ2-7,TRBD1,TRBV6-1,few,CASSEPGQVKQYF,TGTGCCAGCAGCGAACCGGGACAGGTTAAGCAGTACTTC
TRBJ1-1,-,TRBV20-1,few,CSAHKRGNTEAFF,TGCAGTGCCCATAAGCGGGGTAACACTGAAGCTTTCTTT
TRBJ2-2,-,TRBV6-2/TRBV6-3,-,CASSYRRFLGELFF,TGTGCCAGCAGTTACAGGCGCTTTTTGGGGGAGCTGTTTTTT
TRBJ1-1,-,TRBV30,many,CAWSVKVVAEAFF,TGTGCCTGGAGTGTAAAGGTGGTGGCTGAAGCTTTCTTT
TRBJ2-5,-,TRBV4-1,many,CASSQGRGTISKETQYF,TGCGCCAGCAGCCAAGGTCGGGGCACAATTTCAAAAGAGACCCAGTACTTC
TRBJ2-2,-,TRBV6-1,few,CASKQGQVTGELFF,TGTGCCAGCAAGCAGGGGCAGGTCACCGGGGAGCTGTTTTTT
TRBJ2-5,-,TRBV20-1,few,CSAPTYQETQYF,TGCAGTGCCCCCACGTACCAAGAGACCCAGTACTTC
TRBJ1-2,-,TRBV6-8,many,CATFRRGNQRNGYTF,TGTGCCACCTTTCGACGGGGAAACCAAAGGAACGGCTACACCTTC
TRBJ1-1,-,TRBV6-5,-,CASSYQGWNTEAFF,TGTGCCAGCAGTTATCAGGGGTGGAACACTGAAGCTTTCTTT
TRBJ2-5,-,TRBV7-2,-,CASSFTSNREETQYF,TGTGCCAGCAGCTTTACGAGTAACAGGGAGGAGACCCAGTACTTC
TRBJ2-7,-,TRBV27,many,CASSPRDRDNEQYF,TGTGCCAGCAGTCCCAGGGACCGGGACAACGAGCAGTACTTC
TRBJ1-5,-,TRBV20-1,-,CSARGTASTGQPQHF,TGCAGTGCTAGAGGGACAGCGAGTACGGGCCAGCCCCAGCATTTT